The 9 T cell receptor beta chains listed next were all sequenced from one sample in a study of long-term antiretroviral therapy in people with HIV. Samples were assayed with immunoSEQ v3.0 at survey level. Using immunoSEQ multiplex PCR, the repertoire was profiled, and TCRdb retains in-frame clones only, with some absent. The table records 25,000 to 30,000 clones, approximately 86% of them present only once. The sequenced sample was unsorted PBMCs, obtained 2.6 to 2.8 years after starting antiretroviral therapy. Receptors originate from a man aged 35 to 55 with HIV.

This clone was detected only once. This chain connects TRBV7-9 to TRBJ1-2; 7 bases align to TRBD1. V was clipped by 5 bases and J by 0 bases; unmatched bases: 6. CDR3 size: 15 residues. The germline gives CDR1 SEHNR, CDR2 FQNEAQ (reference sequence). CDR3 residues: CASSDRDSSNYGYTF. CDR3 in DNA: TGTGCCAGCAGCGATAGGGACAGTTCTAACTATGGCTACACCTTC.

The genes are TRBV4-1 and TRBJ2-1; 7 bases fit TRBD2. Looked up from germline, CDR1 is MGHRA and CDR2 is YSYEKL. CDR3 length: 16 amino acids. V lost 4 bases, J lost 2 bases, and 8 bases stayed unmatched. The CDR3 bases are TGCGCCAGCAGCCTGGCTTCTAGCGGTCCCTACAATGAGCAGTTCTTC. It translates to CASSLASSGPYNEQFF.

V is TRBV14 and J is TRBJ2-7, with D perhaps matching TRBD1 (5 bases). V gave up 1 base and J gave up 3 bases, with 7 bases separating them. Germline CDR1 SGHDN, CDR2 FVKESK. CDR3 length: 13 amino acids. The CDR3 here is CASSQGQNYEQYF. In DNA form, the CDR3 reads TGTGCCAGCAGCCAAGGACAGAACTACGAGCAGTACTTC. Variable domain in full (rest from reference TRBV14 and TRBJ2-7): EAGVTQFPSHSVIEKGQTVTLRCDPISGHDNLYWYRRVMGKEIKFLLHFVKESKQDESGMPNNRFLAERTGGTYSTLKVQPAELEDSGVYFCASSQGQNYEQYFGPGTRLTVT.

The chain recombines TRBV9 with TRBJ1-2, with D uncertain. CDR3 length equals 16 residues. Trimming took 3 bases from V and 4 from J, leaving 19 bases between them. Germline CDR1 is SGDLS and CDR2 is YYNGEE. The CDR3 sequence: CASSAPSQVGSYGYTF. The CDR3, as DNA: TGTGCCAGCAGCGCCCCTAGCCAGGTGGGGTCCTATGGCTACACCTTC.

This chain links TRBV6-6 with TRBJ2-5; D possibly corresponds to TRBD2 (5 bases). Trimming left V 0 bases short and J 4 bases short, with 12 bases between. This CDR3 comprises 15 residues. The V gene's germline CDR1 is MNHNY and CDR2 SVGAGI (reference sequence). CDR3 sequence reads: CASSYSRQGGETQYF. Here the CDR3 DNA reads TGTGCCAGCAGTTACTCCAGGCAAGGAGGAGAGACCCAGTACTTC.

The chain links TRBV5-1 to TRBJ1-4; D unclear. The V gene's germline CDR1 is SGHRS and CDR2 YFSETQ. The CDR3 covers 12 residues. The V end lost 5 bases, the J end lost 4 bases, and 6 bases lay between the germline ends. CDR3 sequence reads: CASSGSNEKLFF. The CDR3 DNA is TGCGCCAGCAGTGGGAGTAATGAAAAACTGTTTTTT.

The rearrangement joins TRBV4-3 to TRBJ1-2; D is ambiguous. CDR3 length equals 11 residues. Germline V gene lookup returns CDR1 LGHNA and CDR2 YSLEER. Trimming pared 1 base from V and 8 bases from J, leaving 5 bases between. In DNA, the CDR3 is TGCGCCAGCAGCCAAGGAAGAGGCTACACCTTC. Translating it yields CASSQGRGYTF.

This clone was counted once. This chain uses TRBV4-3 with TRBJ1-2; possible D gene TRBD1, 6 bases. Trimming pared 3 bases from V and 6 bases from J, leaving 14 bases between. CDR1 LGHNA and CDR2 YSLEER come from the germline V gene. This CDR3 is 14 amino acids long. The CDR3 region is CASSQRTDANGYTF. The CDR3 nucleotides read TGCGCCAGCAGCCAGAGGACAGACGCAAATGGCTACACCTTC.

V gene TRBV6-1 combines with J gene TRBJ2-7; D unresolved. The V end lost 4 bases, the J end lost 2 bases, and 9 bases lay between the germline ends. The CDR3 is 13 amino acids. Germline V lookup: CDR1 MNHNS, CDR2 SASEGT. CDR3 coding DNA: TGTGCCAGCAGTGTGAGTGGGACCTACGAGCAGTACTTC. Protein sequence: CASSVSGTYEQYF.